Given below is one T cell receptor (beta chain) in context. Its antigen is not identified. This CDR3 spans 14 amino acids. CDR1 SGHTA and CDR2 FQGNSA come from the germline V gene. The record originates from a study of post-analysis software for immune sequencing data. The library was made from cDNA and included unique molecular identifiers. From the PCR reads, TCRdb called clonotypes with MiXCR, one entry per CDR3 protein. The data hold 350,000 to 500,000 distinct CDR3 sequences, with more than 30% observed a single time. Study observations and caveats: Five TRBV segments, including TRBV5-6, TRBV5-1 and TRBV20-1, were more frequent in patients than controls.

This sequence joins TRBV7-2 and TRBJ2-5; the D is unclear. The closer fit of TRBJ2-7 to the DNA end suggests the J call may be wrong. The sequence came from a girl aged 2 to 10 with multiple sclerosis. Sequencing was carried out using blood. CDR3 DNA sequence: TGTGCCAGCAGCTTAGGACACGCCACCTACGAGCAGTACTTC. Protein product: CASSLGHATYEQYF.